This is a list of T cell receptor beta chains from one sample in a study of blood T cell repertoires in COVID-19. TCRdb's copy holds only in-frame clones and misses some; the assay was immunoSEQ multiplex PCR. The sample yields fewer than 300,000 clones, 70% to 90% seen once. Sequencing used peripheral blood. These receptor sequences come from a woman aged 40 to 50 who had recovered from COVID-19. CDR3s include the opening cysteine and the closing phenylalanine or tryptophan. A D gene is named only where the DNA matches it firmly. For some rows the clone size is stated as once, few or many, or as a class when expanded; others skip it.

>NA|14|TRBV5-1|TRBJ1-2|TRBD1
TGCGCCAGCAGCTTTGAAAGGACAGGCTATGGCTACACCTTC
CASSFERTGYGYTF
>NA|14|TRBV5-4|TRBJ1-2|NA
TGTGCCAGCAGTCGAAGGCCCGGGGACATCAGCTACACCTTC
CASSRRPGDISYTF
>NA|17|TRBV7-9|TRBJ2-2|TRBD2
TGTGCCAGCAGCTTACGGACTAGCGGGAGGGAAACCGGGGAGCTGTTTTTT
CASSLRTSGRETGELFF
>NA|15|TRBV25-1|TRBJ1-2|TRBD1
TGTGCCAGCAGTGCCTCCGGGACAGGGAGGTATGGCTACACCTTC
CASSASGTGRYGYTF
>NA|15|TRBV7-8|TRBJ1-2|NA
TGTGCCAGCAGCTTAGAGGCGGACTCGGCGTGGGGCTACACCTTC
CASSLEADSAWGYTF
>once|15|TRBV14|TRBJ1-3|NA
TGTGCCAGCAGCCAAGTAGTCGGCGGGGGAAACACCATATATTTT
CASSQVVGGGNTIYF
>NA|11|TRBV20-1|TRBJ2-7|NA
TGCAGTGCTGCGCAGAGCCCCGGGGAGTACTTC
CSAAQSPGEYF
>NA|16|TRBV4-1|TRBJ1-4|TRBD1
TGCGCCAGCAGCCCCTACGACAGGGGGCCGGGTGAAAAACTGTTTTTT
CASSPYDRGPGEKLFF
>NA|18|TRBV7-3|TRBJ2-1|TRBD2
TGTGCCAGCACCCCGGGACTAGCGGGAGGGCCCTCCTACAATGAGCAGTTCTTC
CASTPGLAGGPSYNEQFF
>NA|17|TRBV19|TRBJ2-2|TRBD2
TGTGCCAGTAGTGTGATAGCGGGAGGGCCGGGCACCGGGGAGCTGTTTTTT
CASSVIAGGPGTGELFF
>NA|15|TRBV6-1|TRBJ1-2|TRBD1
TGTGCCAGCAGTGAAGCGGTTGGCAGGGGGGTCGGCTACACCTTC
CASSEAVGRGVGYTF
>NA|10|TRBV7-9|TRBJ2-3|NA
TGTGCAACCCGGGGAGGTACGCAGTATTTT
CATRGGTQYF
>NA|12|TRBV12-3/TRBV12-4|TRBJ2-7|NA
TGTGCCAGCAGTGGGGGACTCTACGAGCAGTACTTC
CASSGGLYEQYF
>NA|13|TRBV12-3/TRBV12-4|TRBJ1-1|NA
TGTGCCAGCAGTTTTGCGGGGAACACTGAAGCTTTCTTT
CASSFAGNTEAFF
>NA|19|TRBV5-8|TRBJ2-1|NA
TGTGCCAGCCCCCAAGAGTGGCCTAGCGACCCGAGCTCCTACAATGAGCAGTTCTTC
CASPQEWPSDPSSYNEQFF
>NA|15|TRBV7-2|TRBJ2-1|NA
TGTGCCAGCAGCCCAGGGGGGCTAGCGTCGGGTGAGCAGTTCTTC
CASSPGGLASGEQFF
>NA|17|TRBV7-2|TRBJ1-2|NA
TGTGCCAGCAGCTTAGCAAAGACAGCCCTCTCTCCCTATGGCTACACCTTC
CASSLAKTALSPYGYTF
>once|16|TRBV5-1|TRBJ2-7|TRBD2
TGCGCCAGCAGCCCCCGGACTAGCGCCGACGTGTGGGAGCAGTACTTC
CASSPRTSADVWEQYF
>NA|16|TRBV5-6|TRBJ2-5|TRBD2
TGTGCCAGCAGCCCCCCGGGGCTAGCGGGAGGGCTAGCCCAGTACTTC
CASSPPGLAGGLAQYF
>few|16|TRBV18|TRBJ2-3|NA
TGTGCCAGCTCACCACCGGAGGAATATAGCACAGATACGCAGTATTTT
CASSPPEEYSTDTQYF
>once|15|TRBV5-1|TRBJ1-2|TRBD1
TGCGCCAGCAGCTCCGGGACAGGGGCGCCCTATGGCTACACCTTC
CASSSGTGAPYGYTF
>NA|12|TRBV2|TRBJ1-2|NA
TGTGCCAGGCGCAGGGGTGGGGATGGCTACACCTTC
CARRRGGDGYTF
>NA|14|TRBV6-5|TRBJ1-1|NA
TGTGCCAGCAGGGGTCCCAGGGTGAACACTGAAGCTTTCTTT
CASRGPRVNTEAFF
>NA|16|TRBV19|TRBJ2-3|TRBD2
TGTGCCAGTAGTATCCGGCTAGCGGGAGGAACAGATACGCAGTATTTT
CASSIRLAGGTDTQYF
>NA|14|TRBV9|TRBJ1-1|TRBD1
TGTGCCAGCAGCCCCCGGGGACAGTACACTGAAGCTTTCTTT
CASSPRGQYTEAFF
>NA|13|TRBV18|TRBJ1-5|NA
TGTGCCAGCGGACAGACTCAGAATCAGCCCCAGCATTTT
CASGQTQNQPQHF
>NA|13|TRBV12-2|TRBJ1-2|NA
TGTGCAAGTCGCCCCGGGGTTGAGTATGGCTACACCTTC
CASRPGVEYGYTF
>NA|14|TRBV25-1|TRBJ1-1|TRBD1
TGTGCCAGCAGTGAACCGACAGGGATCACTGAAGCTTTCTTT
CASSEPTGITEAFF
>NA|14|TRBV7-9|TRBJ1-2|TRBD1
TGTGCCAGCAGCCCCCCGACGACAGGGGGTGGCTACACCTTC
CASSPPTTGGGYTF